This T cell receptor beta chain derives from a study of identical twins' blood T cells. This clonotype was seen repeatedly, ten times or more. This CDR3 is 14 amino acids long. V was trimmed by 0 bases and J by 2 bases, leaving 7 bases between them. CDR1 is SGHTS, CDR2 YDEGEE, per germline. TCRdb analysed the 5' RACE reads with MiXCR anew, one entry per CDR3 protein. The sample comprises roughly 380,000 distinct CDR3 sequences, under 30% of which are singletons, and approximately 6.6% rests with the top ten. This chain connects TRBV5-8 to TRBJ2-3, with D possibly matching TRBD2 (6 bases). The TCR originated in a woman aged 18 to 55 in good health. Sequencing was carried out using PBMCs. DNA for the CDR3: TGTGCCAGCAGCTTGGTAGCGGTCACAGATACGCAGTATTTT. Translating it yields CASSLVAVTDTQYF.